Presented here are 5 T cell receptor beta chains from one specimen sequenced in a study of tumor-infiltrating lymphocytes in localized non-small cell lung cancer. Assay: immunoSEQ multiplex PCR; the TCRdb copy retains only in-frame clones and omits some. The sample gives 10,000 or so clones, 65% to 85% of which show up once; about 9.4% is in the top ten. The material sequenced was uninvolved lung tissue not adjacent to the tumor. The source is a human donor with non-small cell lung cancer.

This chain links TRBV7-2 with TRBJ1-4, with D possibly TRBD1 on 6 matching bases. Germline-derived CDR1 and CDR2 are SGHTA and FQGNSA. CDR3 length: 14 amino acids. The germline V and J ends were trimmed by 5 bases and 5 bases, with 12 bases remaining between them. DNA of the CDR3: TGTGCCAGCAGCAGACAGGACACGAATGAAAAACTGTTTTTT. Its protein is CASSRQDTNEKLFF.

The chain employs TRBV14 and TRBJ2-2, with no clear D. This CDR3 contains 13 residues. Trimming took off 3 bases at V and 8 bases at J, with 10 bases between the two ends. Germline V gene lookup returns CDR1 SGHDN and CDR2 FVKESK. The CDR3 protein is CASSHDLGGELFF. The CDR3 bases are TGTGCCAGCAGCCACGACCTCGGAGGGGAGCTGTTTTTT. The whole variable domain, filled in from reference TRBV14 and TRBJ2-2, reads EAGVTQFPSHSVIEKGQTVTLRCDPISGHDNLYWYRRVMGKEIKFLLHFVKESKQDESGMPNNRFLAERTGGTYSTLKVQPAELEDSGVYFCASSHDLGGELFFGEGSRLTVL.

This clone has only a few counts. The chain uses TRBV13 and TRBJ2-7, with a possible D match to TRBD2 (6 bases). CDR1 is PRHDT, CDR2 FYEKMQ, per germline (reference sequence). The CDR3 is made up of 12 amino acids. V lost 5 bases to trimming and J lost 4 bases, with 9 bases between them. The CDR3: CASSRGAYEQYF. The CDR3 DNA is TGTGCCAGCAGCCGCGGGGCATACGAGCAGTACTTC. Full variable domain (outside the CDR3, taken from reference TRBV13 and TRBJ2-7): AAGVIQSPRHLIKEKRETATLKCYPIPRHDTVYWYQQGPGQDPQFLISFYEKMQSDKGSIPDRFSAQQFSDYHSELNMSSLELGDSALYFCASSRGAYEQYFGPGTRLTVT.

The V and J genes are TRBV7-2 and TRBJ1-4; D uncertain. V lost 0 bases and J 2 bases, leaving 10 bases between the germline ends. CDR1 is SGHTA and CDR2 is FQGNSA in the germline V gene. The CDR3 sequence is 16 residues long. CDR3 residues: CASSLAVAGTNEKLFF. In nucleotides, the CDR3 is TGTGCCAGCAGCTTAGCGGTTGCGGGTACTAATGAAAAACTGTTTTTT.

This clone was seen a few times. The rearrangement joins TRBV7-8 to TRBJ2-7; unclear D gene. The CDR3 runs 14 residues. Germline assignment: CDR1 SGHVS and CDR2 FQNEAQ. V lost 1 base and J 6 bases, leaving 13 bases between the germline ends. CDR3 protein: CASSLDRLLGEQYF. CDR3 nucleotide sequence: TGTGCCAGCAGCTTAGACAGACTCTTGGGCGAGCAGTACTTC.